Listed below are T cell receptor beta chains from one sample, sequenced in a study of CD8 T cells in ankylosing spondylitis. Via MiXCR, TCRdb re-called the 5' RACE reads, giving one row per CDR3 protein. The sample records approximately 540,000 distinct CDR3 sequences, roughly 13% being singletons. Sequencing was carried out using blood, either unsorted or a sorted T cell fraction (not recorded which). Receptors originate from a male donor with ankylosing spondylitis. The CDR3 runs from the conserved cysteine through the conserved F or W. The D gene is left open where the match is weak. A clone size is listed for some rows: how often the clone was seen (once, few, many), or a class if it is expanded.

J	D	size	V	CDR3	DNA
TRBJ2-1	TRBD2	NA	TRBV5-1	CASSRTSGRISYNEQFF	TGCGCCAGCAGCCGGACTAGCGGGAGGATCTCCTACAATGAGCAGTTCTTC
TRBJ2-1	NA	NA	TRBV7-9	CASSLGDSNNEQFF	TGTGCCAGCAGCTTAGGAGACAGTAACAATGAGCAGTTCTTC
TRBJ1-6	NA	few	TRBV19	CASSIVRDAARNSPLHF	TGTGCCAGTAGTATAGTAAGGGACGCCGCTCGCAATTCACCCCTCCACTTT
TRBJ2-5	TRBD2	NA	TRBV7-8	CASSLWTSGLVETQYF	TGTGCCAGCAGCTTATGGACTAGCGGACTGGTGGAGACCCAGTACTTC
TRBJ2-1	NA	NA	TRBV21-1	CASSDLPGPPLYNEQFF	TGTGCCAGCAGCGACTTACCGGGTCCCCCCCTTTACAATGAGCAGTTCTTC
TRBJ2-1	TRBD2	NA	TRBV2	CASSEYASGRREQFF	TGTGCCAGCAGTGAATATGCTAGCGGGAGGAGGGAGCAGTTCTTC
TRBJ1-1	NA	many	TRBV12-3/TRBV12-4	CASSMDGNTEAFF	TGTGCCAGCAGCATGGACGGGAACACTGAAGCTTTCTTT
TRBJ1-1	NA	many	TRBV10-1	CASAEGGAAEAFF	TGCGCCAGCGCTGAGGGGGGGGCGGCTGAAGCTTTCTTT
TRBJ2-7	TRBD1	many	TRBV4-1	CASSQDGTGGSYEQYF	TGCGCCAGCAGCCAAGATGGGACAGGCGGCTCCTACGAGCAGTACTTC
TRBJ2-5	TRBD1	few	TRBV2	CASIEMGQGTETQYF	TGTGCCAGCATTGAGATGGGACAGGGGACAGAGACCCAGTACTTC
TRBJ2-4	NA	NA	TRBV30	CAWSVPGLNIQYF	TGTGCCTGGAGTGTACCGGGGCTAAACATTCAGTACTTC
TRBJ2-7	TRBD1	NA	TRBV30	CAWSGQGYEQYF	TGTGCCTGGAGCGGACAGGGCTACGAGCAGTACTTC
TRBJ2-1	NA	few	TRBV7-2	CASSRTNREQFF	TGTGCCAGCAGTCGAACCAACCGTGAGCAGTTCTTC
TRBJ2-3	TRBD1	NA	TRBV20-1	CSAPRDRTTDTQYF	TGCAGTGCTCCCCGGGACAGGACCACAGATACGCAGTATTTT
TRBJ1-5	NA	few	TRBV20-1	CSARLGFSNQPQHF	TGCAGTGCTAGATTGGGATTTAGCAATCAGCCCCAGCATTTT
TRBJ2-5	NA	NA	TRBV2	CASIDGVRTQYF	TGTGCCAGCATCGACGGCGTAAGGACCCAGTACTTC
TRBJ2-1	TRBD2	NA	TRBV20-1	CSARYTSGSNEQFF	TGCAGTGCTAGGTATACTAGCGGGTCCAATGAGCAGTTCTTC
TRBJ1-2	NA	few	TRBV7-9	CASSSMGGENGYTF	TGTGCCAGCAGCTCTATGGGGGGGGAGAACGGCTACACCTTC
TRBJ2-5	NA	few	TRBV5-6	CASSVLGGGETQYF	TGTGCCAGCAGCGTCCTGGGGGGCGGGGAGACCCAGTACTTC
TRBJ2-7	NA	NA	TRBV20-1	CSAYRSSYEQYF	TGCAGTGCTTACAGGAGCTCCTACGAGCAGTACTTC
TRBJ2-1	NA	NA	TRBV12-3/TRBV12-4	CASRYRDYNEQFF	TGTGCCAGCCGCTACAGGGATTACAATGAGCAGTTCTTC
TRBJ1-4	NA	few	TRBV20-1	CSAPGRRENEKLFF	TGCAGTGCCCCGGGCCGTCGAGAAAATGAAAAACTGTTTTTT
TRBJ1-5	NA	NA	TRBV20-1	CSAILHRARGNQPQHF	TGCAGTGCTATTCTACACAGGGCCAGGGGCAATCAGCCCCAGCATTTT
TRBJ2-3	NA	NA	TRBV7-2	CASSFFDRLPGTDTQYF	TGTGCCAGCAGCTTTTTCGACAGGCTACCAGGCACAGATACGCAGTATTTT
TRBJ2-7	TRBD1	NA	TRBV5-5	CASSLRQGAGDEQYF	TGTGCCAGCAGCTTAAGACAGGGGGCAGGAGACGAGCAGTACTTC
TRBJ2-2	NA	NA	TRBV6-2/TRBV6-3	CASTSSSAGELFF	TGTGCCAGCACTTCCTCCTCGGCCGGGGAGCTGTTTTTT
TRBJ2-3	NA	few	TRBV27	CASKLGGSGTDTQYF	TGTGCCAGCAAATTAGGCGGAAGCGGCACAGATACGCAGTATTTT
TRBJ1-2	TRBD1	NA	TRBV7-2	CASSLVGGDYGYTF	TGTGCCAGCAGCTTAGTAGGGGGCGACTATGGCTACACCTTC
TRBJ1-4	NA	few	TRBV11-2	CASSLRGSFNEKLFF	TGTGCCAGCAGCTTACGTGGGAGTTTTAATGAAAAACTGTTTTTT
TRBJ2-5	NA	many	TRBV12-3/TRBV12-4	CASTLGGVEETQYF	TGTGCCAGCACTCTAGGCGGGGTTGAAGAGACCCAGTACTTC
TRBJ2-5	NA	few	TRBV18	CASSPVARATQYF	TGTGCCAGCTCACCTGTGGCAAGGGCCACCCAGTACTTC
TRBJ2-1	NA	NA	TRBV15	CATSEGLLSYNEQFF	TGTGCCACCAGCGAGGGACTGCTCTCCTACAATGAGCAGTTCTTC
TRBJ1-1	TRBD1	many	TRBV20-1	CSASETGGASMAFF	TGCAGTGCTTCTGAGACAGGGGGGGCTTCGATGGCTTTCTTT
TRBJ1-1	NA	NA	TRBV12-3/TRBV12-4	CASSLAVRLPLDTEAFF	TGTGCCAGCAGTTTAGCGGTACGGCTACCCCTGGACACTGAAGCTTTCTTT
TRBJ2-5	NA	NA	TRBV5-1	CASSSHQETQYF	TGCGCCAGCAGCTCCCACCAAGAGACCCAGTACTTC
TRBJ2-2	NA	many	TRBV7-9	CASSLEWTAGELFF	TGTGCCAGCAGCTTAGAGTGGACAGCAGGGGAGCTGTTTTTT
TRBJ2-2	NA	few	TRBV27	CASSLWRAGELFF	TGTGCCAGCAGTTTATGGAGGGCCGGGGAGCTGTTTTTT
TRBJ2-7	NA	many	TRBV19	CASSIGGFYEQYF	TGTGCCAGTAGTATAGGTGGTTTCTACGAGCAGTACTTC
TRBJ2-1	NA	NA	TRBV12-3/TRBV12-4	CASSSPGPHGNEQFF	TGTGCCAGCAGTTCGCCGGGACCACATGGCAATGAGCAGTTCTTC
TRBJ2-5	NA	few	TRBV5-1	CASSFLRGGETQYF	TGCGCCAGCAGCTTCCTGAGAGGCGGAGAGACCCAGTACTTC
TRBJ2-1	TRBD2	many	TRBV9	CASSDLAEYNEQFF	TGTGCCAGCAGTGACCTAGCGGAGTACAATGAGCAGTTCTTC
TRBJ1-1	NA	few	TRBV11-3	CASSRDKNSGNTEAFF	TGTGCCAGCAGCCGGGACAAAAATTCCGGGAACACTGAAGCTTTCTTT
TRBJ2-7	NA	few	TRBV11-2	CASSTFRGGSYEQYF	TGTGCCAGCAGCACCTTCAGGGGGGGCTCCTACGAGCAGTACTTC
TRBJ2-2	NA	NA	TRBV5-6	CASSPGHQGSGELFF	TGTGCCAGCAGCCCGGGACACCAAGGGTCCGGGGAGCTGTTTTTT
TRBJ1-2	NA	few	TRBV7-2	CASSHGRATGGYTF	TGTGCCAGCAGCCACGGCCGTGCTACGGGAGGCTACACCTTC
TRBJ1-2	NA	NA	TRBV29-1	CSVEPSDNYGYTF	TGCAGCGTTGAACCTTCAGATAACTATGGCTACACCTTC
TRBJ2-3	TRBD2	many	TRBV12-3/TRBV12-4	CASTLGLAGGVADTQYF	TGTGCCAGCACCCTGGGACTAGCGGGAGGTGTCGCAGATACGCAGTATTTT
TRBJ1-1	NA	few	TRBV20-1	CSVMGGRNTEAFF	TGCAGTGTCATGGGTGGGAGGAACACTGAAGCTTTCTTT
TRBJ2-4	TRBD2	NA	TRBV6-1	CASRRGREGVYIQYF	TGTGCCAGCCGCCGGGGCCGGGAGGGGGTTTACATTCAGTACTTC
TRBJ2-1	NA	NA	TRBV20-1	CSAETTDYNEQFF	TGCAGTGCAGAGACGACTGATTACAATGAGCAGTTCTTC
TRBJ1-5	TRBD1	NA	TRBV7-2	CASSFTGTGVLNQPQHF	TGTGCCAGCAGCTTCACCGGGACAGGGGTTCTCAATCAGCCCCAGCATTTT
TRBJ2-5	NA	NA	TRBV15	CATSSYQGQETQYF	TGTGCCACCAGCAGCTATCAGGGGCAAGAGACCCAGTACTTC
TRBJ2-1	TRBD2	few	TRBV5-1	CASSLVGTSRSNEQFF	TGCGCCAGCAGCTTGGTTGGGACTAGCCGGTCGAATGAGCAGTTCTTC
TRBJ1-3	NA	NA	TRBV5-1	CASSSDVGNTIYF	TGCGCCAGCAGCTCGGACGTTGGAAACACCATATATTTT
TRBJ1-2	TRBD1	few	TRBV3-1	CASSPGTGVSGYTF	TGTGCCAGCAGCCCTGGGACAGGGGTTTCGGGCTACACCTTC